Listed below are T cell receptor beta chains from one sample, sequenced in a study of shared clonotypes between healthy human individuals. Measured with immunoSEQ multiplex PCR; TCRdb has only the in-frame clones, and not every one. The table shows some 450,000 clones, with about 74% occurring only once. Sequenced sample: PBMCs. The receptors were sampled from a woman between 35 and 50 years old in good health. Some clones in this sample may be carry-over from other donors' samples. CDR3s include the opening cysteine and the closing phenylalanine or tryptophan. The D gene is left open where the match is weak. Where a row states a size, it is once, few, many or the class of an expanded clone; other rows omit it.

J: TRBJ2-7
size: .
length: 12
V: TRBV29-1
D: TRBD1
CDR3: CSFQGVGYEQYF
DNA: TGCAGCTTCCAGGGGGTTGGTTACGAGCAGTACTTC

J: TRBJ2-7
size: once
length: 11
V: TRBV2
D: .
CDR3: CASSPRDEQYF
DNA: TGTGCCAGCAGTCCGAGGGACGAGCAGTACTTC

J: TRBJ2-7
size: .
length: 13
V: TRBV18
D: .
CDR3: CASSPRRVDEQYF
DNA: TGTGCCAGCTCACCACGCAGGGTGGACGAGCAGTACTTC

J: TRBJ2-1
size: .
length: 16
V: TRBV7-9
D: TRBD2
CDR3: CASSLELAGDWNEQFF
DNA: TGTGCCAGCAGCTTGGAGCTAGCGGGAGATTGGAATGAGCAGTTCTTC

J: TRBJ1-1
size: .
length: 14
V: TRBV10-3
D: TRBD1
CDR3: CASTQGQLNTEAFF
DNA: TGTGCCAGTACTCAGGGACAGCTGAACACTGAAGCTTTCTTT

J: TRBJ1-1
size: few
length: 13
V: TRBV11-2
D: .
CDR3: CASSFGGVTEAFF
DNA: TGTGCCAGCAGCTTCGGGGGGGTCACTGAAGCTTTCTTT

J: TRBJ2-2
size: .
length: 15
V: TRBV6-1
D: .
CDR3: CASSVQRANTGELFF
DNA: TGTGCCAGCAGTGTTCAGAGGGCAAACACCGGGGAGCTGTTTTTT

J: TRBJ2-2
size: .
length: 13
V: TRBV6-4
D: .
CDR3: CASISQETGELFF
DNA: TGTGCCAGCATTTCACAGGAAACCGGGGAGCTGTTTTTT

J: TRBJ2-1
size: .
length: 13
V: TRBV6-5
D: TRBD1
CDR3: CASLDRQGNEQFF
DNA: TGTGCCAGCCTCGACAGACAGGGCAATGAGCAGTTCTTC

J: TRBJ2-7
size: .
length: 11
V: TRBV2
D: .
CDR3: CASTGVGEQYF
DNA: TGTGCCAGCACGGGAGTGGGCGAGCAGTACTTC

J: TRBJ2-1
size: .
length: 13
V: TRBV18
D: .
CDR3: CASSPGPSQGQFF
DNA: TGTGCCAGCTCACCGGGGCCCTCGCAAGGGCAGTTCTTC

J: TRBJ2-1
size: .
length: 19
V: TRBV7-3
D: TRBD2
CDR3: CASSLPDDSWREADDEQFF
DNA: TGTGCCAGCAGCTTACCGGATGACTCGTGGCGGGAGGCGGACGATGAGCAGTTCTTC

J: TRBJ2-6
size: .
length: 16
V: TRBV7-3
D: .
CDR3: CASSYTGNSGANVLTF
DNA: TGTGCCAGCAGCTACACAGGGAACTCTGGGGCCAACGTCCTGACTTTC

J: TRBJ2-5
size: .
length: 11
V: TRBV18
D: .
CDR3: CASSHQETQYF
DNA: TGTGCCAGCTCACACCAAGAGACCCAGTACTTC

J: TRBJ2-3
size: many
length: 15
V: TRBV4-3
D: .
CDR3: CASSQDQQGTDTQYF
DNA: TGCGCCAGCAGCCAAGACCAGCAGGGCACAGATACGCAGTATTTT

J: TRBJ2-3
size: .
length: 16
V: TRBV27
D: TRBD2
CDR3: CASSPPGGRAKDTQYF
DNA: TGTGCCAGCAGTCCCCCGGGCGGGAGGGCCAAAGATACGCAGTATTTT

J: TRBJ2-3
size: .
length: 13
V: TRBV29-1
D: .
CDR3: CSVERGIADTQYF
DNA: TGCAGCGTTGAACGGGGGATAGCTGATACGCAGTATTTT